This entry lists 18 T cell receptor beta chains sequenced from one sample in a study of CD8 T cells in Susac syndrome. Random hexamers were used to reverse transcribe the RNA input (roughly 0.5 to 1 ug). TCRdb passed the immunoSEQ multiplex PCR reads through MiXCR, listing each CDR3 protein once. The sample contains some 130,000 distinct CDR3 sequences, roughly 94% of which appear only once. Material: CD4+ T cells from PBMCs. The receptor set was obtained from a human donor with multiple sclerosis.

This chain joins TRBV12-3 or TRBV12-4 and TRBJ2-2; D ambiguous. This CDR3 region has 12 residues. Trimming took 6 bases from V and 7 from J, leaving 9 bases between them. For the CDR3, the DNA is TGTGCCAGCAGACCGGAGTTCGGGGAGCTGTTTTTT. Translating it yields CASRPEFGELFF.

This chain links TRBV19 with TRBJ1-1; D is unresolved. This CDR3 is built from 13 residues. Germline CDR1 and CDR2: LNHDA and SQIVND (reference sequence). V was pared by 3 bases and J by 2 bases, with 7 bases between. CDR3 region: CASSIPPNTEAFF. In DNA, the CDR3 is TGTGCCAGTAGTATCCCCCCCAACACTGAAGCTTTCTTT.

The chain uses TRBV5-6 and TRBJ2-2; 11 bases align to TRBD1. The CDR3 runs to 15 residues. The germline CDR1 and CDR2 sequences are SGHDT and YYEEEE. V shed 2 bases and J 4 bases; nucleotides not matched to a gene: 1. The CDR3 nucleotides are TGTGCCAGCAGCTTCGGACAGGGGGCCACCGGGGAGCTGTTTTTT. Amino acids: CASSFGQGATGELFF.

There are a few counts of this clonotype. The V call is TRBV2, the J call TRBJ2-5, with a weak D call TRBD1 (5 bases). Trimming cost V 4 bases and J 5 bases, with 8 bases left between them. CDR1 is SNHLY, CDR2 FYNNEI, per germline. This CDR3 has 12 amino acids. The CDR3 here is CASSGGAETQYF. CDR3 in DNA: TGTGCCAGCAGTGGGGGCGCGGAGACCCAGTACTTC.

The chain combines TRBV5-1 with TRBJ1-4, with TRBD1 matching 7 bases. The CDR3 is made up of 16 amino acids. Germline loops: CDR1 SGHRS, CDR2 YFSETQ. V dropped 4 bases and J dropped 7; count of bases not matched to a gene: 13. The CDR3 DNA is TGCGCCAGCAGCGCAAGGACAGGAGGAGGAGGTGAAAAACTGTTTTTT. Translated: CASSARTGGGGEKLFF.

DNA of the CDR3: TGCGCCAGCAGGGTAAATGGCGGGGGGTCCCGCAGCGAGCAGTTCTTC. It yields the protein CASRVNGGGSRSEQFF. The V call is TRBV5-1, the J call TRBJ2-1; 8 bases fit TRBD2. The CDR3 consists of 16 residues. The V and J ends lost 5 bases and 10 bases, in that order; junction bases with no gene match: 17. The germline V gene encodes CDR1 SGHRS and CDR2 YFSETQ.

The gene calls are TRBV30 and TRBJ2-3; D is possibly TRBD1 (6 bases). The CDR3 is 15 amino acids. The V gene lost 0 bases and the J gene lost 0 bases, with 10 bases spanning the gap. CDR1 and CDR2 from the germline V gene are GTSNPN and SVGIG (reference sequence). CDR3 bases: TGTGCCTGGAGTGTCGACAGGCCTAGCACAGATACGCAGTATTTT. Translating it yields CAWSVDRPSTDTQYF.

J is TRBJ2-1 and V is TRBV20-1; TRBD2 matches 8 bases. CDR3 length: 17 residues. The V gene's germline CDR1 is DFQATT and CDR2 SNEGSKA (reference sequence). J was trimmed by 7 bases and V by 2 bases; bases with no gene match: 16. In nucleotides, the CDR3 is TGCAGTGCTAGAAACCCTCGGGTAGCGGGGCCCATGAATGAGCAGTTCTTC. This sequence encodes CSARNPRVAGPMNEQFF.

The chain has TRBV3-1 and TRBJ2-2; D is perhaps TRBD1 (6 bases). Germline V gives CDR1 LGHDT, CDR2 YNNKEL (reference sequence). This CDR3 has 14 amino acids. Trimming removed 1 base at V and 6 bases at J, with 9 bases between. CDR3 DNA sequence: TGTGCCAGCAGCCAAGGTGGGGGCTCCGGGGAGCTGTTTTTT. Its translation: CASSQGGGSGELFF.

The chain carries TRBV6-1 and TRBJ2-3; D is unclear. The germline gives CDR1 MNHNS, CDR2 SASEGT. The CDR3 spans 16 residues. The germline V and J ends were trimmed by 6 bases and 1 base, with 17 bases remaining between them. The CDR3 region has the DNA TGTGCCAGCAGCCCTCAAGGACGGATACGCACAGATACGCAGTATTTT. Its protein product is CASSPQGRIRTDTQYF.

The chain couples TRBV10-3 to TRBJ2-6, with 7 bases aligning to TRBD1. The J segment lost 0 bases and the V segment lost 6 bases, leaving 11 bases of the junction unmatched. Germline V gene lookup returns CDR1 ENHRY and CDR2 SYGVKD. The CDR3 runs 18 residues. The CDR3 bases are TGTGCCATCAGCGAGATGACAGGGAGTAGCTCTGGGGCCAACGTCCTGACTTTC. Its translation: CAISEMTGSSSGANVLTF.

The chain combines TRBV12-3 or TRBV12-4 with TRBJ2-6, with D unclear. The CDR3 consists of 17 residues. V lost 2 bases to trimming and J lost 0 bases, with 11 bases between them. The CDR3 DNA sequence: TGTGCCAGCAGTTTAAAGGGTCTTAGCTCTGGGGCCAACGTCCTGACTTTC. It codes for CASSLKGLSSGANVLTF.

This clonotype has just one count. For the CDR3, the DNA is TGTGCCAGCAGCTCTGACATGGCGTTTAACACCGGGGAGCTGTTTTTT. It codes for CASSSDMAFNTGELFF. V is TRBV11-2 and J is TRBJ2-2; no firm D call. V lost 4 bases and J lost 2, with 14 bases in between. Germline V lookup: CDR1 SGHAT, CDR2 FQNNGV. The CDR3 is 16 residues long.

This clonotype has just one count. The chain employs TRBV5-1 and TRBJ2-1; D remains unclear. Trimming stripped 2 bases from V and 10 bases from J, with 13 bases between. The CDR3 is 13 amino acids. The V gene's germline CDR1 is SGHRS and CDR2 YFSETQ. This CDR3 reads CASSFSTDGEQFF. For the CDR3, the DNA is TGCGCCAGCAGCTTCTCGACCGACGGGGAGCAGTTCTTC. The full variable domain, in which reference TRBV5-1 and TRBJ2-1 provide the parts outside the CDR3, is KAGVTQTPRYLIKTRGQQVTLSCSPISGHRSVSWYQQTPGQGLQFLFEYFSETQRNKGNFPGRFSGRQFSNSRSEMNVSTLELGDSALYLCASSFSTDGEQFFGPGTRLTVL.

This clonotype turned up a few times. V is TRBV6-1 and J is TRBJ1-5; D gene uncertain. This CDR3 is built from 15 residues. Germline CDR1 reads MNHNS; CDR2 reads SASEGT. V was shortened by 5 bases and J by 2 bases, with 13 bases between the two germline ends. Here the CDR3 reads CASSSGREGNQPQHF. In DNA form, the CDR3 reads TGTGCCAGCAGTAGCGGGCGGGAGGGCAATCAGCCCCAGCATTTT.

CDR3 bases: TGCGCCAGCAGCCGCGGATCGACAGGGCCCACCGAAGCTTTCTTT. It encodes CASSRGSTGPTEAFF. The V call is TRBV5-1, the J call TRBJ1-1, with 7 nucleotides matching TRBD1. The CDR3 runs 15 residues. V lost 4 bases to trimming and J lost 8 bases; unmatched junction nucleotides: 14. From germline, CDR1 is SGHRS and CDR2 YFSETQ. Based on the CDR3 plus reference TRBV5-1 and TRBJ1-1, the full variable domain is KAGVTQTPRYLIKTRGQQVTLSCSPISGHRSVSWYQQTPGQGLQFLFEYFSETQRNKGNFPGRFSGRQFSNSRSEMNVSTLELGDSALYLCASSRGSTGPTEAFFGQGTRLTVV.

The genes are TRBV4-3 and TRBJ1-2; 8 bases fit TRBD1. The CDR3 is made up of 16 amino acids. The germline V gene encodes CDR1 LGHNA and CDR2 YSLEER. V shed 3 bases and J 4 bases; nucleotides not matched to a gene: 10. As DNA, the CDR3 is TGCGCCAGCAGCCACTCCCGGGACAGGACAATCTATGGCTACACCTTC. Its protein product is CASSHSRDRTIYGYTF.

J is TRBJ2-5 and V is TRBV6-2 or TRBV6-3, with D perhaps given as TRBD1 or TRBD2 (5 bases each). The V gene lost 6 bases and the J gene lost 4 bases, with 18 bases spanning the gap. This CDR3 is built from 15 residues. Germline V lookup: CDR1 MNHEY, CDR2 SVGEGT. The CDR3 reads CASRSIRDGGETQYF. CDR3 sequence (DNA): TGTGCCAGCAGAAGCATTCGGGACGGAGGAGAGACCCAGTACTTC.